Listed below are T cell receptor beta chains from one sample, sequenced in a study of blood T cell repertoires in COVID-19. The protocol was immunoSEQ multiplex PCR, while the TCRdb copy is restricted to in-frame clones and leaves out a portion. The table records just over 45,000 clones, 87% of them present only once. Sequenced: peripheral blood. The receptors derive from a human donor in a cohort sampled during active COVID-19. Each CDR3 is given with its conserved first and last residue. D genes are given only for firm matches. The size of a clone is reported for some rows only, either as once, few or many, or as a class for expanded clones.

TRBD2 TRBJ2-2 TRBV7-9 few TGTGCCAGCAGCTTAGGACAGTCGGCGGGAGTAAACGGGGAGCTGTTTTTT CASSLGQSAGVNGELFF
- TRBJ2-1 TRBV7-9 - TGTGCCAGCGCCCCACTCTCCTACAATGAGCAGTTCTTC CASAPLSYNEQFF
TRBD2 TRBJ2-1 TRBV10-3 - TGTGCCATCAGTTTTACCCTTGGACTAGCGGCAACCTACAATGAGCAGTTCTTC CAISFTLGLAATYNEQFF
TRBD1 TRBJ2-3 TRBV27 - TGTGCCAGCAGACCCCGAACAGGGGGCACAGATACGCAGTATTTT CASRPRTGGTDTQYF
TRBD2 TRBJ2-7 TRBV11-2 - TGTGCCAGCAGCTGGCCCGGACTAGCGGCTTCCTACGAGCAGTACTTC CASSWPGLAASYEQYF
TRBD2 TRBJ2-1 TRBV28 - TGTGCCAGCAGTTCCCCCGCGGGAGGGTCCTACAATGAGCAGTTCTTC CASSSPAGGSYNEQFF
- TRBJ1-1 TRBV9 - TGTGCCAGCAGCGTAGGCAGGTGGATGAACACTGAAGCTTTCTTT CASSVGRWMNTEAFF
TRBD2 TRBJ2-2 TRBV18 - TGTGCCAGCTCACCACCCCGGCTAGCGGGAGTGGGGAACACCGGGGAGCTGTTTTTT CASSPPRLAGVGNTGELFF
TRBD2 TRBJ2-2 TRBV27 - TGTGCCAGCAGGCTTGGACTAGCGGGAGATGCGGCCGGGGAGCTGTTTTTT CASRLGLAGDAAGELFF
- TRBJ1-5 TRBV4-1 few TGCGCCAGCAGCCAAGAATGGGGGGTTGGTCAGCCCCAGCATTTT CASSQEWGVGQPQHF
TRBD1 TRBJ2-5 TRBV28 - TGTGCCAGCAGTTTATCTCACAAGACAGGGGCCCAGACCCAGTACTTC CASSLSHKTGAQTQYF
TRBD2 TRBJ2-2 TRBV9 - TGTGCCAGCAGCCTTAGACTAGCGGGGGACCCGAACACCGGGGAGCTGTTTTTT CASSLRLAGDPNTGELFF
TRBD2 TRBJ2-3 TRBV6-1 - TGTGCCAGCAGTGAAGGGACTAGCGGGAGGACGGATTTT CASSEGTSGRTDF
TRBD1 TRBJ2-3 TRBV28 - TGTGCCAGCAGCACACAGGGGACAGATACGCAGTATTTT CASSTQGTDTQYF
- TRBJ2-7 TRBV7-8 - TGTGCCAGCAGCCCGCCGGGTGGCCCAAGAGCTTACGAGCAGTACTTC CASSPPGGPRAYEQYF
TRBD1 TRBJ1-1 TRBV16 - TGTGCCAGCAGCCAATATGGGACAGTGAACACTGAAGCTTTCTTT CASSQYGTVNTEAFF
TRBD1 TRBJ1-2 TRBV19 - TGTGCCAGTAGTGCAGGGGGCGCTGGCTATGGCTACACCTTC CASSAGGAGYGYTF
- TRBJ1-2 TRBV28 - TGTGCCAGCAGTCCGGGCAGGGGAATTAACTATGGCTACACCTTC CASSPGRGINYGYTF
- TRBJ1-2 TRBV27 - TGTGCCAGCAGTTTACTGGCGGGAACTAACTATGGCTACACCTTC CASSLLAGTNYGYTF
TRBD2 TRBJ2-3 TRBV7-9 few TGTGCCAGCAGCCACCCGCTAGCGGGAAGGGTAGATACGCAGTATTTT CASSHPLAGRVDTQYF
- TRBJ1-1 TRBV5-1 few TGCGCCAGCAGCTTGGCCGCATACAGGGCCTTTAACACTGAAGCTTTCTTT CASSLAAYRAFNTEAFF
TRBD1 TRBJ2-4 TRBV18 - TGTGCCAGCTCACCCATGGAGGGGACAGGGGGCGTTAAAGCCAAAAACATTCAGTACTTC CASSPMEGTGGVKAKNIQYF
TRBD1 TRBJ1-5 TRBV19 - TGTGCCAGTAGTACGGGGACAGGGATTGGGCAGCCCCAGCATTTT CASSTGTGIGQPQHF
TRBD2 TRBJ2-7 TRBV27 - TGTGCCAGCAGTTCCGTAGGACTAGCGGGAGGGCCGTATTACGAGCAGTACTTC CASSSVGLAGGPYYEQYF
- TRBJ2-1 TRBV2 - TGTGCCAGCAGTGATAGCGGGGACAGATACAATGAGCAGTTCTTC CASSDSGDRYNEQFF
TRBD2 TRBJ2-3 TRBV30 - TGTGCCTGGAGTGTACTCGCGGGAGGGTCAGATACGCAGTATTTT CAWSVLAGGSDTQYF
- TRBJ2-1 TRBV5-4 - TGTGCCAGCAGCTTGTTCCAACTAGGTGTCAATGAGCAGTTCTTC CASSLFQLGVNEQFF
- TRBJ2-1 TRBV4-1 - TGCGCCAGCTCTCCCGTCGGGCGGGTCTCCTACAATGAGCAGTTCTTC CASSPVGRVSYNEQFF
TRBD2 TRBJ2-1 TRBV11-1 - TGTGCCAGCAGCTATACTAGCGGGAGGGCGGATGAGCAGTTCTTC CASSYTSGRADEQFF